The clone carrying this T cell receptor beta chain was recorded only once. V was clipped by 7 bases and J by 3 bases; unmatched bases: 4. The germline gives CDR1 MNHEY, CDR2 SMNVEV (reference sequence). The length of the CDR3 is 13 residues. The record originates from a study of blood T cell repertoires in COVID-19. In the authors' workflow: The assay estimated nucleated cells by amplifying reference gene primers. Here immunoSEQ multiplex PCR was the method, and the copy in TCRdb shows in-frame clones only, minus some. V, J and clone size are taken as reported in that table, and D and trimming were inferred from the DNA itself. The top ten hold roughly 8.8% of the sample, which has 62,000 or so clones, 75% to 90% seen once.

V gene TRBV27 combines with J gene TRBJ1-2; TRBD1 matches 8 bases. The clonotype was recovered from a man aged 50 or older with active COVID-19. The specimen sequenced was peripheral blood. The CDR3 region has the DNA TGTGCCAGCAAAGAGACAGGGGACTATGGCTACACCTTC. This encodes CASKETGDYGYTF.